Listed below are T cell receptor beta chains from one sample, sequenced in a study of blood T cell repertoires in COVID-19. Assay used: immunoSEQ multiplex PCR; TCRdb lists only in-frame clones, some missing. This sample yields 180,000 or so clones, of which roughly 81% are seen a single time; about 4.9% belongs to the top ten. Sequencing input: peripheral blood. These receptors were taken from a woman of 80 years or more with acute or convalescent COVID-19. The CDR3 runs from the conserved cysteine through the conserved F or W. A D gene is named only where the DNA matches it firmly. Clone size is not always given. Where it is, it says once, few, many or a class for expanded clones.

d_gene	j_gene	abundance	v_gene	CDR3aa	CDR3nt
.	TRBJ1-1	.	TRBV29-1	CSVDEPFRREVTGAFF	TGCAGCGTTGACGAACCCTTTAGGAGAGAAGTAACGGGGGCTTTCTTT
TRBD1	TRBJ2-5	.	TRBV6-5	CASSYSMGQGSETQYF	TGTGCCAGCAGTTACTCGATGGGACAGGGGTCAGAGACCCAGTACTTC
TRBD1	TRBJ2-2	.	TRBV28	CASSDPGQGPAGELFF	TGTGCCAGCAGTGACCCGGGACAGGGGCCGGCCGGGGAGCTGTTTTTT
TRBD2	TRBJ2-7	.	TRBV28	CASRPPGLVSYEQYF	TGTGCCAGCAGACCACCGGGACTAGTCAGCTACGAGCAGTACTTC
.	TRBJ1-1	.	TRBV7-3	CASSLSKNTEAFF	TGTGCCAGCAGCTTGAGCAAGAACACTGAAGCTTTCTTT
TRBD1	TRBJ1-3	.	TRBV5-1	CASSLDRGISGNTIYF	TGCGCCAGCAGCTTGGACAGGGGGATCTCTGGAAACACCATATATTTT
TRBD1	TRBJ1-1	.	TRBV2	CASRTDRGDTEAFF	TGTGCCAGCAGAACAGACAGGGGTGACACTGAAGCTTTCTTT
TRBD1	TRBJ1-3	.	TRBV7-2	CASTPPGQGPSGNTIYF	TGTGCCAGCACCCCACCGGGACAGGGGCCATCTGGAAACACCATATATTTT
.	TRBJ2-1	.	TRBV18	CASSSRDSNEQFF	TGTGCCAGCTCGAGCCGGGACTCGAATGAGCAGTTCTTC
TRBD1	TRBJ2-1	.	TRBV10-3	CAISESRDRNFYNEQFF	TGTGCCATCAGTGAGTCCCGGGACAGAAATTTTTACAATGAGCAGTTCTTC
.	TRBJ1-2	.	TRBV19	CASSITPNNYGYTF	TGTGCCAGTAGTATCACACCGAACAACTATGGCTACACCTTC
.	TRBJ2-2	.	TRBV19	CASSPPPGNTGELFF	TGTGCCAGTAGTCCACCGCCAGGGAACACCGGGGAGCTGTTTTTT
.	TRBJ1-1	.	TRBV25-1	CASSEGGGRTEAFF	TGTGCCAGCAGTGAAGGGGGGGGGAGGACTGAAGCTTTCTTT
.	TRBJ1-1	.	TRBV5-1	CASSSPTALNTEAFF	TGCGCCAGCAGCTCACCGACAGCTCTGAACACTGAAGCTTTCTTT
TRBD2	TRBJ2-5	.	TRBV10-3	CATKTLAGQETQYF	TGTGCCACCAAAACTCTAGCGGGGCAAGAGACCCAGTACTTC
.	TRBJ1-5	few	TRBV15	CATSRGTDSNQPQHF	TGTGCCACCAGCAGAGGGACAGACTCCAATCAGCCCCAGCATTTT
TRBD1	TRBJ1-2	.	TRBV11-2	CASSLEGQAYGYTF	TGTGCCAGCAGCTTAGAGGGACAGGCCTATGGCTACACCTTC
TRBD1	TRBJ2-1	.	TRBV5-1	CASSWGNRGREDEQFF	TGCGCCAGCAGCTGGGGCAACAGGGGTCGGGAAGATGAGCAGTTCTTC
TRBD1	TRBJ2-7	.	TRBV29-1	CSVPGTGFGEQYF	TGCAGCGTTCCCGGGACAGGGTTCGGCGAGCAGTACTTC
.	TRBJ1-5	.	TRBV24-1	CATSFLGGMRGNQPQHF	TGTGCCACCAGTTTCCTCGGAGGGATGAGGGGCAATCAGCCCCAGCATTTT
.	TRBJ1-1	.	TRBV6-5	CASTNTGGKGTEAFF	TGTGCCAGCACTAACACGGGGGGTAAGGGGACTGAAGCTTTCTTT
TRBD1	TRBJ2-5	.	TRBV5-1	CASSLTTGKETQYF	TGCGCCAGCAGCTTGACGACAGGGAAAGAGACCCAGTACTTC
.	TRBJ2-2	.	TRBV5-6	CASSVTRPGGELFF	TGTGCCAGCAGCGTGACTAGGCCGGGCGGGGAGCTGTTTTTT
.	TRBJ1-5	.	TRBV6-1	CASSEQGLSNQPQHF	TGTGCCAGCAGTGAACAGGGCCTTAGCAATCAGCCCCAGCATTTT
TRBD2	TRBJ2-1	.	TRBV4-3	CASSQVRGLAIGEQFF	TGCGCCAGCAGCCAAGTCCGGGGACTAGCGATCGGTGAGCAGTTCTTC
.	TRBJ2-7	.	TRBV7-2	CASSTRQAARGEQYF	TGTGCCAGCAGCACCCGACAGGCCGCCAGGGGCGAGCAGTACTTC
.	TRBJ1-2	.	TRBV5-1	CASSLYFNYGYTF	TGCGCCAGCAGCTTATATTTTAACTATGGCTACACCTTC
.	TRBJ2-1	few	TRBV7-2	CASSSPQRAPYNEQFF	TGTGCCAGCAGCTCGCCACAGCGGGCCCCCTACAATGAGCAGTTCTTC
.	TRBJ2-6	.	TRBV5-1	CASSFLTSVLSGANVLTF	TGCGCCAGCAGCTTCCTAACCTCGGTCCTCTCTGGGGCCAACGTCCTGACTTTC
TRBD1	TRBJ1-4	.	TRBV3-1/TRBV3-2	CASSRQGTNEKLFF	TGTGCCAGCAGCCGACAGGGAACTAATGAAAAACTGTTTTTT
.	TRBJ2-3	.	TRBV27	CASSYGTSTDTQYF	TGTGCCAGCAGTTACGGGACTAGCACAGATACGCAGTATTTT
TRBD2	TRBJ2-7	once	TRBV5-1	CASSLGVGGRIHEQYF	TGCGCCAGCAGCTTGGGGGTGGGCGGGAGGATCCACGAGCAGTACTTC
.	TRBJ2-3	.	TRBV7-8	CASSFFTDTQYF	TGTGCCAGCAGCTTCTTCACAGATACGCAGTATTTT
.	TRBJ1-3	once	TRBV6-5	CASGPGGGTIYF	TGTGCCAGCGGCCCCGGTGGAGGCACCATATATTTT
.	TRBJ1-2	once	TRBV29-1	CSVDRNGYGYTF	TGCAGCGTTGACCGCAACGGCTATGGCTACACCTTC